Below are 27 T cell receptor beta chains sequenced from a single sample in a study of spatial heterogeneity in lung cancer. TCRdb itself ran the 5' RACE reads through MiXCR, one entry per CDR3 protein. The sample records around 110,000 distinct CDR3 sequences, 9% to 15% being singletons. Time point noted: blood at routine non-recurrence follow-up after resection. Frozen PBMC, nontumor lung or tumor provided whole RNA, which was sequenced unsorted. This specimen was PBMCs, taken at follow-up. The receptors were sampled from a male donor with early-stage non-small cell lung cancer.

This chain links TRBV25-1 with TRBJ1-1; D gene uncertain. Germline CDR1 and CDR2: MGHDK and SYGVNS. The CDR3 covers 13 residues. V lost 3 bases to trimming and J lost 0 bases, with 5 bases between them. For the CDR3, the DNA is TGTGCCAGCAGTGACAGCATGAACACTGAAGCTTTCTTT. This translates into CASSDSMNTEAFF.

The chain uses TRBV28 and TRBJ1-1, with D possibly being TRBD1 (5 bases). Between the trimmed V and J ends, which lost 3 bases and 8 bases, there was a span of 7 bases. Germline assignment: CDR1 MDHEN and CDR2 SYDVKM. There are 11 residues in the CDR3. The DNA for the CDR3 is TGTGCCAGCAGTTTTCAGGGCGAAGCTTTCTTT. This translates into CASSFQGEAFF.

This clonotype appeared a few times. V and J are TRBV3-1 and TRBJ2-1; a weak D match, TRBD2 (5 bases). This CDR3 spans 13 amino acids. CDR1 and CDR2 from the germline V gene are LGHDT and YNNKEL (reference sequence). Trimming removed 8 bases at V and 1 base at J, with 9 bases between. CDR3 DNA: TGTGCCAGCCGGGGATTATCCTACAATGAGCAGTTCTTC. It is translated as CASRGLSYNEQFF.

This clonotype occurred many times. The gene calls are TRBV15 and TRBJ1-1; D is unresolved. CDR3 length: 12 amino acids. Per the germline V gene, CDR1 is LNHNV and CDR2 is YYDKDF (reference sequence). V was clipped by 2 bases and J by 6 bases, with 7 bases between them. CDR3 region: CATSRQASEAFF. The CDR3 DNA reads as TGTGCCACCAGCAGACAGGCGTCTGAAGCTTTCTTT.

As DNA, the CDR3 is TGCGCCAGCAGCTTTACACGTACGGAACCAAGAGTGACCCAGTACTTC. The encoded protein is CASSFTRTEPRVTQYF. This sequence joins TRBV5-1 and TRBJ2-5; D remains ambiguous. The V end lost 2 bases, the J end lost 7 bases, and 21 bases lay between the germline ends. Germline CDR1 reads SGHRS; CDR2 reads YFSETQ. This CDR3 contains 16 residues.

V is TRBV18 and J is TRBJ2-5, with a possible D match to TRBD2 (5 bases). Trimming removed 5 bases from V and 1 base from J, with 11 bases in between. This CDR3 comprises 14 residues. The germline V gene has CDR1 KGHSH and CDR2 LQKENI. The CDR3 sequence: CASSASGGQETQYF. The CDR3 DNA reads as TGTGCCAGCTCAGCTTCAGGAGGCCAAGAGACCCAGTACTTC.

J is TRBJ2-2 and V is TRBV4-1; D is unresolved. The ends were cut back, 1 base at V and 7 bases at J, with 16 bases in the middle. The CDR3 contains 16 residues. CDR1 and CDR2 from the germline V gene are MGHRA and YSYEKL. For the CDR3, the DNA is TGCGCCAGCAGCCAAGGACCGGCCAGATCCCACGGGGAGCTGTTTTTT. It specifies CASSQGPARSHGELFF.

The V gene is TRBV19, the J gene TRBJ2-3; TRBD2 agrees at 7 bases. The trim removed 2 bases at V and 0 bases at J, leaving 5 bases unmatched. The CDR3 runs to 16 residues. The germline V gene encodes CDR1 LNHDA and CDR2 SQIVND (reference sequence). The CDR3 DNA is TGTGCCAGTAGTATACCCAGCGGGGCTAGCACAGATACGCAGTATTTT. Its protein is CASSIPSGASTDTQYF. Based on the CDR3 plus reference TRBV19 and TRBJ2-3, the full variable domain is DGGITQSPKYLFRKEGQNVTLSCEQNLNHDAMYWYRQDPGQGLRLIYYSQIVNDFQKGDIAEGYSVSREKKESFPLTVTSAQKNPTAFYLCASSIPSGASTDTQYFGPGTRLTVL.

The chain employs TRBV6-5 and TRBJ2-5; 7 bases map to TRBD1. The CDR3 length is 16 residues. In germline, CDR1 is MNHEY, CDR2 SVGAGI. Unmatched junction bases numbered 8, after V lost 2 bases and J lost 2 bases. Here the CDR3 DNA reads TGTGCCAGCAGTTACCTCGGCAGGGGGTCTCAAGAGACCCAGTACTTC. It encodes CASSYLGRGSQETQYF.

This clonotype was observed at least ten times. This chain connects TRBV7-2 to TRBJ1-5; maybe TRBD1 (5 bases). The V gene's germline CDR1 is SGHTA and CDR2 FQGNSA. V was shortened by 1 base and J by 3 bases, with 13 bases between the two germline ends. The CDR3 totals 16 residues. The CDR3 sequence is CASSLEGRVANQPQHF. The CDR3 nucleotides read TGTGCCAGCAGCTTAGAGGGCAGGGTTGCCAATCAGCCCCAGCATTTT.

This clonotype was seen a handful of times. The chain has TRBV5-1 and TRBJ2-2, with 9 nucleotides matching TRBD1. The trim removed 3 bases at V and 3 bases at J, leaving 9 bases unmatched. CDR1 and CDR2 from the germline V gene are SGHRS and YFSETQ. This CDR3 has 17 amino acids. The CDR3 protein is CASSSGTGTGYTGELFF. CDR3 nucleotide sequence: TGCGCCAGCAGCTCCGGGACCGGGACAGGGTACACCGGGGAGCTGTTTTTT.

This clonotype was recorded at least ten times. V is TRBV20-1 and J is TRBJ1-2; D possibly corresponds to TRBD1 (6 bases). Germline V lookup: CDR1 DFQATT, CDR2 SNEGSKA (reference sequence). Trimming removed 0 bases at V and 6 bases at J, with 17 bases between. This CDR3 region has 15 residues. This CDR3 reads CSARDTRGAVDGYTF. The CDR3 coding sequence is TGCAGTGCTAGAGATACCAGGGGCGCGGTCGATGGCTACACCTTC.

The chain is built from TRBV20-1 and TRBJ1-5; D perhaps matches TRBD1 (6 bases). This CDR3 is 13 amino acids long. Germline CDR1 reads DFQATT; CDR2 reads SNEGSKA (reference sequence). V lost 6 bases and J 5 bases, leaving 14 bases between the germline ends. CDR3 DNA: TGCAGTGCGGGGGGCAGGGGCTATCAGCCCCAGCATTTT. It codes for CSAGGRGYQPQHF.

This clonotype was detected many times. CDR3 residues: CASSLGGRSYEQYF. The CDR3 DNA reads TGTGCCAGCAGCTTAGGGGGCCGGTCCTACGAGCAGTACTTC. The chain links TRBV7-2 to TRBJ2-7; D is possibly TRBD1 (5 bases). The CDR3 contains 14 residues. Germline values: CDR1 SGHTA, CDR2 FQGNSA. Trimming took 1 base from V and 1 from J, leaving 8 bases between them. Looking up the rest from reference TRBV7-2 and TRBJ2-7 gives the full variable domain: GAGVSQSPSNKVTEKGKDVELRCDPISGHTALYWYRQSLGQGLEFLIYFQGNSAPDKSGLPSDRFSAERTGGSVSTLTIQRTQQEDSAVYLCASSLGGRSYEQYFGPGTRLTVT.

The chain recombines TRBV20-1 with TRBJ2-7, with D possibly matching TRBD2 (7 bases). V shed 2 bases and J shed 6 bases, with 17 bases lying between them. Germline values: CDR1 DFQATT, CDR2 SNEGSKA (reference sequence). The CDR3 is 14 residues long. CDR3 loop: CSARYPGGGSEQYF. CDR3 bases: TGCAGTGCTAGATACCCTGGCGGGGGCAGCGAGCAGTACTTC.

This clonotype was detected a few times. The chain joins TRBV20-1 to TRBJ2-1; TRBD2 aligns across 8 bases. The CDR3 is 14 amino acids. V gave up 6 bases and J gave up 9 bases; unmatched junction bases: 13. The germline CDR1 and CDR2 sequences are DFQATT and SNEGSKA (reference sequence). The CDR3 region has the DNA TGCAGTGCACCCGGGACTAGGAGGTCAGTTGAGCAGTTCTTC. It is translated as CSAPGTRRSVEQFF.

V is TRBV7-8 and J is TRBJ1-5; D may be TRBD1 (5 bases). Germline CDR1 is SGHVS and CDR2 is FQNEAQ. The V end lost 5 bases, the J end lost 11 bases, and 16 bases lay between the germline ends. CDR3 length: 13 residues. The CDR3 DNA is TGTGCCAGCAGCCCAGACTCTTGGGGGTCCCAGCATTTT. It codes for CASSPDSWGSQHF. Using reference TRBV7-8 and TRBJ1-5 for the parts outside the CDR3, the full variable domain is GAGVSQSPRYKVAKRGQDVALRCDPISGHVSLFWYQQALGQGPEFLTYFQNEAQLDKSGLPSDRFFAERPEGSVSTLKIQRTQQEDSAVYLCASSPDSWGSQHFGDGTRLSIL.

This clonotype was seen more than once but under ten times. The V and J genes are TRBV27 and TRBJ2-5; 11 nucleotides line up with TRBD2. CDR1 is MNHEY and CDR2 is SMNVEV in the germline V gene (reference sequence). The length of the CDR3 is 16 residues. With 5 bases clipped from V and 6 bases from J, the junction kept 11 bases outside the gene matches. CDR3 nucleotides: TGTGCCAGCAGTCCAGGCGTAGCGGGGGGGCGAAAGACCCAGTACTTC. Encoded protein: CASSPGVAGGRKTQYF.

The sample holds a few counts of this clonotype. V gene TRBV12-3 or TRBV12-4 combines with J gene TRBJ2-1, with TRBD2 matching over 8 bases. The junction had 10 bases not matched to a gene; V was cut back by 5 bases and J by 4 bases. CDR3 length equals 16 residues. CDR3 bases: TGTGCCAGCAGTCCCCCCCGGGGGGGAGGTTACAATGAGCAGTTCTTC. This sequence encodes CASSPPRGGGYNEQFF.

J is TRBJ2-3 and V is TRBV7-2; D gene unclear. The CDR3 loop spans 16 amino acids. V lost 3 bases and J lost 1, with 14 bases in between. CDR1 and CDR2 from the germline V gene are SGHTA and FQGNSA. For the CDR3, the DNA is TGTGCCAGCAGCTTTAGGTCAGGTGGAGGCACAGATACGCAGTATTTT. This gives the protein CASSFRSGGGTDTQYF.

At least ten counts were recorded for this clonotype. The CDR3 sequence: CASSLYSFYEQYF. Written as DNA, the CDR3 is TGTGCCAGCAGCTTGTACAGCTTCTACGAGCAGTACTTC. This chain connects TRBV7-2 to TRBJ2-7; D gene ambiguous. Trimming cost V 3 bases and J 3 bases, with 9 bases left between them. In germline, CDR1 is SGHTA, CDR2 FQGNSA. The CDR3 totals 13 residues.

This clonotype was observed a handful of times. This chain joins TRBV5-1 and TRBJ2-7, with 10 nucleotides matching TRBD1. The CDR3 loop spans 14 amino acids. Germline CDR1 SGHRS, CDR2 YFSETQ. Trimming removed 7 bases from V and 4 bases from J; junction bases left unmatched: 8. The CDR3 nucleotides are TGCGCCAGCGGACAGGGGGGCCCGTTTTACGAGCAGTACTTC. As protein: CASGQGGPFYEQYF.

This chain joins TRBV12-3 or TRBV12-4 and TRBJ1-5; no firm D call. The ends were cut back, 3 bases at V and 0 bases at J, with 15 bases in the middle. The CDR3 is 17 residues long. The CDR3 is CASSFSAGGNSNQPQHF. The DNA of the CDR3 is TGTGCCAGCAGTTTTAGTGCGGGAGGGAATAGCAATCAGCCCCAGCATTTT.

In its sample, this clonotype was seen a few times. V usage is TRBV12-3 or TRBV12-4 and J usage is TRBJ1-2; D is ambiguous. V lost 1 base to trimming and J lost 11 bases, with 11 bases between them. The length of the CDR3 is 12 residues. CDR3 nucleotide sequence: TGTGCCAGCAGTTTAGGGGTGAAAAGGTACACCTTC. Amino acid sequence: CASSLGVKRYTF.

This rearrangement joins TRBV6-2 or TRBV6-3 to TRBJ2-5; a possible D gene is TRBD2 (6 bases). The CDR3 length is 15 residues. Per the germline V gene, CDR1 is MNHEY and CDR2 is SVGEGT. Deletions cut 1 base from V and 1 base from J, with 10 bases between. The CDR3 loop reads CASSYFGSSQETQYF. The DNA of the CDR3 is TGTGCCAGCAGTTACTTCGGGAGCTCCCAAGAGACCCAGTACTTC.

The chain has TRBV7-9 and TRBJ2-4, with a possible D match to TRBD1 (5 bases). The CDR3 contains 15 residues. Trimming left V 0 bases short and J 1 base short, with 7 bases between. Germline V gene sequence: CDR1 SEHNR, CDR2 FQNEAQ (reference sequence). The CDR3 nucleotides are TGTGCCAGCAGCTTAGCGGCAGGGGCCAAAAACATTCAGTACTTC. Amino acids: CASSLAAGAKNIQYF.

In its sample, this clonotype was seen a few times. DNA of the CDR3: TGTGCCAGCTCACCGAGGGCGAGGGCGGCGAACACTGAAGCTTTCTTT. Translated, it gives CASSPRARAANTEAFF. This chain links TRBV18 with TRBJ1-1, with D unclear. CDR1 KGHSH and CDR2 LQKENI come from the germline V gene. The CDR3 consists of 16 residues. V gave up 3 bases and J gave up 1 base, with 15 bases separating them.